This T cell receptor (beta chain) was captured in a study of blood T cell repertoires in COVID-19. Study overall: T cells, B-cell-depleted T cells, or PBMCs supplied cDNA or gDNA.

Authors' methods: Researchers report that nucleated cell counts were estimated from reference gene primer amplification. Profiled with immunoSEQ multiplex PCR; TCRdb holds only in-frame clones, not every one. That table furnishes V, J and clone size, whereas the DNA furnished D and trimming. The table records 160,000 or so clones, 84% of them present only once. The sequence derives from a woman in her fifties or sixties with acute or convalescent COVID-19. Source material: peripheral blood.

CDR3 nucleotide sequence: TGTGCCAGCAGCGTAGATAGCGCCGAGTACAATGAGCAGTTCTTC. Its protein product is CASSVDSAEYNEQFF. The V call is TRBV9, the J call TRBJ2-1, with a possible D match to TRBD2 (5 bases). The CDR3 runs to 15 residues. Trimming removed 0 bases at V and 4 bases at J, with 11 bases between. The V gene's germline CDR1 is SGDLS and CDR2 YYNGEE.